Listed below are T cell receptor beta chains from one sample, sequenced in a study of control samples from healthy donors and cancer patients. Some clones are missing from TCRdb's copy, which holds only in-frame ones; the method was immunoSEQ multiplex PCR. The data hold around 50,000 clones, with about nine tenths observed a single time. The specimen sequenced was PBMCs. The receptors originated from a man aged 35 to 55 with colorectal cancer. Each CDR3 is given with its conserved first and last residue.

>TRBJ1-4|TRBV2
CASTYNEKLFF
>TRBJ2-6|TRBV3-1/TRBV3-2
CASRPWGANVLTF
>TRBJ2-2|TRBV5-6
CASSLGQGFIGELFF
>TRBJ2-7|TRBV11-3
CASSLAGGPHEQYF
>TRBJ2-7|TRBV27
CASRPGLTYEQYF
>TRBJ1-5|TRBV4-3
CASSPTGGSQPQHF
>TRBJ2-2|TRBV12-3/TRBV12-4
CASSQDRGGELFF
>TRBJ1-1|TRBV5-4
CASSADRGWTEAFF
>TRBJ2-1|TRBV5-1
CASSFSYNEQFF
>TRBJ1-1|TRBV3-1/TRBV3-2
CASSQDLNTEAFF
>TRBJ1-1|TRBV5-4
CASRWAPNTEAFF
>TRBJ2-1|TRBV6-2/TRBV6-3
CASSYQAYNEQFF
>TRBJ2-7|TRBV4-3
CASSQDRGLTSYEQYF
>TRBJ2-5|TRBV5-6
CASSLGTTQETQYF
>TRBJ1-1|TRBV13
CASTLSGGSYTEAFF
>TRBJ2-7|TRBV19
CASSMVGSSYEQYF
>TRBJ2-3|TRBV27
CASSITGIDTQYF
>TRBJ1-2|TRBV6-5
CASSPDSNYGYTF
>TRBJ2-6|TRBV5-1
CASSLPVSGANVLTF
>TRBJ2-7|TRBV4-1
CASSPSGRTYEQYF
>TRBJ1-5|TRBV19
CASKQDPSNQPQHF
>TRBJ2-3|TRBV9
CASSGLAGGMDTQYF
>TRBJ1-2|TRBV10-1
CASRFTRQEGLNYGYTF
>TRBJ1-6|TRBV10-3
CAISGGRANSPLHF
>TRBJ2-2|TRBV10-3
CAILRGATGELFF
>TRBJ2-7|TRBV7-2
CASSPLLGPYEQYF
>TRBJ2-3|TRBV19
CASSIETATDTQYF
>TRBJ2-7|TRBV30
CAWERGTYEQYF
>TRBJ1-3|TRBV6-1
CASSESRDFFGNTIYF
>TRBJ2-1|TRBV18
CASSPIRTSGLINEQFF
>TRBJ2-3|TRBV5-1
CASRLGPQRGDTQYF
>TRBJ1-3|TRBV30
CAWGSIRPGNTIYF
>TRBJ1-4|TRBV19
CASSISRFYEKLFF
>TRBJ2-5|TRBV19
CASSIGVNLKETQYF
>TRBJ2-1|TRBV7-9
CASSLEGPAGQFF
>TRBJ1-2|TRBV7-9
CASSLEPDSYGYTF
>TRBJ2-1|TRBV28
CASSTSGSPSAYNEQFF
>TRBJ2-7|TRBV15
CATSRATGAYEQYF
>TRBJ2-7|TRBV5-6
CASSLDYSYEQYF
>TRBJ1-1|TRBV5-5
CASTGSLGTEAFF
>TRBJ2-7|TRBV28
CATFVGATGGEQYF
>TRBJ1-1|TRBV2
CASSEQGGDTEAFF
>TRBJ2-5|TRBV12-5
CASGLPRTGEETQYF
>TRBJ2-1|TRBV7-2
CASSLPAPEQFF
>TRBJ1-5|TRBV24-1
CATSDLNQPQHF
>TRBJ2-7|TRBV9
CASSVGLIAGAPYEQYF
>TRBJ2-3|TRBV10-2
CASGGGDTQYF
>TRBJ2-5|TRBV11-3
CASSLGTPFRQETQYF
>TRBJ2-5|TRBV11-2
CASSPTTVQTETQYF
>TRBJ1-3|TRBV6-5
CASSRTGLGNTIYF
>TRBJ1-6|TRBV3-1/TRBV3-2
CASSPCEFCALHF
>TRBJ2-3|TRBV4-2
CASSQGLAGGPSRTDTQYF
>TRBJ1-2|TRBV27
CASSLLGSNYGYTF
>TRBJ1-1|TRBV28
CASSWGVSAPGDTEAFF
>TRBJ2-5|TRBV7-9
CANSRGQAIETQYF
>TRBJ2-7|TRBV6-5
CASKAGRVSFEQYF